The entry below gives a single T cell receptor (beta chain) sequence along with its context. Unique molecular identifiers were incorporated into the prepared TCRbeta library. From the PCR reads, TCRdb called clonotypes with MiXCR, one entry per CDR3 protein. This repertoire shows approximately 500,000 distinct CDR3 sequences, around 27% found once; its top ten account for around a third. The sample belongs to a study of T-cell reconstitution after alpha-beta-depleted transplantation in children. This CDR3 comprises 14 residues. From germline, CDR1 is DFQATT and CDR2 SNEGSKA (reference sequence). V trimming: 4 bases; J trimming: 0 bases; junction bases outside the gene matches: 3.

Sequencing was performed on PBMCs, taken before TCRalphabeta/CD19-depleted stem cell transplant. This TCR was sampled from a boy in the first two years of life with Wiskott-Aldrich syndrome, due to receive a stem cell transplant. V gene TRBV20-1 combines with J gene TRBJ2-7; TRBD2 agrees at 10 bases. In nucleotides, the CDR3 is TGCAGTGCTAAAGGACTAGCGGTCTCCTACGAGCAGTACTTC. Amino acids: CSAKGLAVSYEQYF.